These 7 T cell receptor beta chains were sequenced from one sample in a study of immune evolution from preneoplasia to lung adenocarcinoma. Here immunoSEQ multiplex PCR was the method, and the copy in TCRdb shows in-frame clones only, minus some. The repertoire holds several thousand clones, more than 75% seen once, with approximately 10% in the top ten. Sample: FFPE minimally invasive lung adenocarcinoma tissue. The receptors were gathered from a person between 65 and 79 years old with lung adenocarcinoma.

The rearrangement links TRBV5-6 to TRBJ2-2; 8 bases map to TRBD2. CDR3 length equals 18 residues. Germline V gives CDR1 SGHDT, CDR2 YYEEEE. With 4 bases clipped from V and 1 base from J, the junction kept 12 bases outside the gene matches. The CDR3 is CASSPPGRTSLNTGELFF. The CDR3 DNA is TGTGCCAGCAGCCCCCCCGGAAGGACTAGCCTGAACACCGGGGAGCTGTTTTTT.

V and J are TRBV7-2 and TRBJ2-5, with 9 nucleotides matching TRBD2. This CDR3 region has 14 residues. Germline CDR1 is SGHTA and CDR2 is FQGNSA. The V segment lost 1 base and the J segment 10 bases; nucleotides outside the gene matches: 7. This chain's CDR3 is CASSLGGRGSDQYF. CDR3 nucleotide sequence: TGTGCCAGCAGCTTAGGCGGGAGGGGAAGCGACCAGTACTTC.

This clone is a singleton in its sample. This chain connects TRBV6-6 to TRBJ2-7; TRBD1 aligns across 8 bases. The J segment lost 0 bases and the V segment lost 6 bases, leaving 7 bases of the junction unmatched. In germline, CDR1 is MNHNY, CDR2 SVGAGI (reference sequence). The CDR3 totals 15 residues. The CDR3 spells CASSSTGGSSYEQYF. Here the CDR3 DNA reads TGTGCCAGCAGCTCCACAGGGGGAAGCTCCTACGAGCAGTACTTC.

V and J are TRBV5-1 and TRBJ2-3; perhaps TRBD1 as D (5 bases). Germline-derived CDR1 and CDR2 are SGHRS and YFSETQ. V shed 4 bases and J shed 2 bases, with 14 bases lying between them. The CDR3 totals 15 residues. CDR3 in DNA: TGCGCCAGCAGCCTATCAGGGTCCCACACAGATACGCAGTATTTT. Its protein product is CASSLSGSHTDTQYF.

The genes are TRBV7-9 and TRBJ2-1, with D possibly matching TRBD1 (6 bases). This CDR3 has 15 amino acids. Germline assignment: CDR1 SEHNR and CDR2 FQNEAQ (reference sequence). Trimming shortened V by 1 base and J by 8 bases, and 15 bases separated the two germline ends. CDR3 sequence: CASSLGGGNQDEQFF. The CDR3 DNA sequence: TGTGCCAGCAGCTTAGGAGGGGGAAATCAGGATGAGCAGTTCTTC. The full variable domain, rest sourced from reference TRBV7-9 and TRBJ2-1, is DTGVSQNPRHKITKRGQNVTFRCDPISEHNRLYWYRQTLGQGPEFLTYFQNEAQLEKSRLLSDRFSAERPKGSFSTLEIQRTEQGDSAMYLCASSLGGGNQDEQFFGPGTRLTVL.

J is TRBJ2-2 and V is TRBV25-1; maybe TRBD2 (7 bases). V was cut by 8 bases and J by 6 bases, with 16 bases left in between. Germline assignment: CDR1 MGHDK and CDR2 SYGVNS. The length of the CDR3 is 14 residues. CDR3 residues: CASARGGSAGELFF. In nucleotides, the CDR3 is TGTGCCAGCGCCAGGGGCGGGAGCGCCGGGGAGCTGTTTTTT. The whole variable domain, filled in from reference TRBV25-1 and TRBJ2-2, reads EADIYQTPRYLVIGTGKKITLECSQTMGHDKMYWYQQDPGMELHLIHYSYGVNSTEKGDLSSESTVSRIRTEHFPLTLESARPSHTSQYLCASARGGSAGELFFGEGSRLTVL.

V gene TRBV5-1 combines with J gene TRBJ2-2, with TRBD2 matching over 7 bases. Germline V gene lookup returns CDR1 SGHRS and CDR2 YFSETQ. The junction had 7 bases not matched to a gene; V was cut back by 4 bases and J by 7 bases. The CDR3 totals 14 residues. CDR3 sequence: CASSRQGRGGELFF. CDR3 coding DNA: TGCGCCAGCAGCCGCCAAGGGAGGGGCGGGGAGCTGTTTTTT.